The 21 T cell receptor beta chains below come from one sample, sequenced in a study of blood T cell repertoires in COVID-19. Generated by immunoSEQ multiplex PCR, the TCRdb table keeps only in-frame clones and is missing some. This sample has 200,000 to 250,000 clones, with around 86% found just once. Sequencing input: PBMCs or T cells enriched from blood (not recorded which). The receptors shown here come from a woman aged 50 to 65 who had recovered from COVID-19.

CDR3 bases: TGCGCCAGCAGCTCCACCTCGGGTTTGGCTAATGAAAAACTGTTTTTT. Amino acids: CASSSTSGLANEKLFF. This chain links TRBV5-1 with TRBJ1-4; D uncertain. The CDR3 runs to 16 residues. From germline, CDR1 is SGHRS and CDR2 YFSETQ. Deletions cut 3 bases from V and 3 bases from J, with 15 bases between.

A single count supports this clone. The chain is built from TRBV11-2 and TRBJ2-7, with D perhaps TRBD1 (6 bases). V was shortened by 7 bases and J by 2 bases, with 18 bases between the two germline ends. The CDR3 runs 15 residues. Germline values: CDR1 SGHAT, CDR2 FQNNGV. CDR3 nucleotide sequence: TGTGCCAGCATTCGAGAGGGGACATCAACCTACGAGCAGTACTTC. It yields the protein CASIREGTSTYEQYF.

J is TRBJ2-2 and V is TRBV11-1; D is perhaps TRBD2 (5 bases). The CDR3 length is 15 residues. The V gene's germline CDR1 is SGHAT and CDR2 FQDESV (reference sequence). V was cut by 1 base and J by 5 bases, with 11 bases left in between. In DNA, the CDR3 is TGTGCCAGCAGCTTAGGAGGGATCCTAACCGGGGAGCTGTTTTTT. This gives the protein CASSLGGILTGELFF.

This clone was observed a few times. This sequence joins TRBV7-8 and TRBJ1-5; the D is unclear. Per the germline V gene, CDR1 is SGHVS and CDR2 is FQNEAQ. The CDR3 has 18 amino acids. V gave up 6 bases and J gave up 0 bases, with 21 bases separating them. The CDR3 DNA sequence: TGTGCCAGCAGGAGCTTCGGTGGGCAAGGCAGTAGCAATCAGCCCCAGCATTTT. It is translated as CASRSFGGQGSSNQPQHF.

The genes are TRBV28 and TRBJ2-6; no clear D gene. The germline V and J ends were trimmed by 6 bases and 4 bases, with 16 bases remaining between them. From germline, CDR1 is MDHEN and CDR2 SYDVKM. The CDR3 totals 16 residues. The DNA of the CDR3 is TGTGCCAGCAGGCGAATAGGAGAGTCCGGGGCCAACGTCCTGACTTTC. This translates into CASRRIGESGANVLTF.

The V and J genes are TRBV18 and TRBJ1-2; tentative D call: TRBD1 (6 bases). Trimming left V 3 bases short and J 8 bases short, with 13 bases between. This CDR3 is 13 amino acids long. The germline V gene has CDR1 KGHSH and CDR2 LQKENI. This chain's CDR3 is CASSPETGLGYTF. The CDR3, as DNA: TGTGCCAGCTCACCCGAGACAGGTTTGGGCTACACCTTC.

The V gene is TRBV7-9, the J gene TRBJ2-1, with D maybe TRBD1 (6 bases). The CDR3 extends over 16 amino acids. Germline V CDR1 and CDR2: SEHNR, FQNEAQ (reference sequence). V shed 4 bases and J shed 9 bases, with 22 bases lying between them. The CDR3 nucleotides read TGTGCCAGCAGCTCCCGTGTCGGGACACGATCTAGTGAGCAGTTCTTC. It yields the protein CASSSRVGTRSSEQFF. The variable domain in full, completed from reference TRBV7-9 and TRBJ2-1, reads DTGVSQNPRHKITKRGQNVTFRCDPISEHNRLYWYRQTLGQGPEFLTYFQNEAQLEKSRLLSDRFSAERPKGSFSTLEIQRTEQGDSAMYLCASSSRVGTRSSEQFFGPGTRLTVL.

The chain has TRBV5-1 and TRBJ1-6; 7 positions match TRBD1. This CDR3 contains 14 residues. The trim removed 4 bases at V and 14 bases at J, leaving 12 bases unmatched. The V gene's germline CDR1 is SGHRS and CDR2 YFSETQ. CDR3 region: CASSPTGLGRTLHF. The CDR3 nucleotides are TGCGCCAGCAGCCCGACAGGGTTGGGTAGGACCCTCCACTTT.

This chain links TRBV18 with TRBJ1-1; the D is unclear. Germline lookup yields CDR1 KGHSH and CDR2 LQKENI. The V end lost 6 bases, the J end lost 3 bases, and 14 bases lay between the germline ends. This CDR3 has 14 amino acids. CDR3 residues: CASSPTVLHTEAFF. As DNA, the CDR3 is TGTGCCAGCTCCCCCACGGTTTTGCACACTGAAGCTTTCTTT.

For this clone: Other nucleotide sequences in the sample specify the same CDR3. The chain employs TRBV30 and TRBJ1-2, with no clear D. Deletions cut 3 bases from V and 2 bases from J, with 7 bases between. This CDR3 has 12 amino acids. Germline CDR1 GTSNPN, CDR2 SVGIG (reference sequence). CDR3: CAWSSGNYGYTF. The CDR3 nucleotides read TGTGCCTGGAGCAGCGGAAACTATGGCTACACCTTC. The whole variable domain, remainder taken from reference TRBV30 and TRBJ1-2, is SQTIHQWPATLVQPVGSPLSLECTVEGTSNPNLYWYRQAAGRGLQLLFYSVGIGQISSEVPQNLSASRPQDRQFILSSKKLLLSDSGFYLCAWSSGNYGYTFGSGTRLTVV.

J is TRBJ1-4 and V is TRBV5-6, with D possibly matching TRBD1 (6 bases). The germline CDR1 and CDR2 sequences are SGHDT and YYEEEE. Trimming took off 3 bases at V and 4 bases at J, with 13 bases between the two ends. The CDR3 runs 15 residues. Here the CDR3 reads CASSSNRVLNEKLFF. CDR3 sequence (DNA): TGTGCCAGCAGCTCGAACAGGGTTCTTAATGAAAAACTGTTTTTT. The full variable domain, rest sourced from reference TRBV5-6 and TRBJ1-4, is DAGVTQSPTHLIKTRGQQVTLRCSPKSGHDTVSWYQQALGQGPQFIFQYYEEEERQRGNFPDRFSGHQFPNYSSELNVNALLLGDSALYLCASSSNRVLNEKLFFGSGTQLSVL.

This chain connects TRBV10-2 to TRBJ2-7; weak D call: TRBD2 (5 bases). Per the germline V gene, CDR1 is WSHSY and CDR2 is SAAADI. The V end lost 7 bases, the J end lost 0 bases, and 13 bases lay between the germline ends. The length of the CDR3 is 14 residues. The CDR3 protein is CASKPLGSSYEQYF. In DNA form, the CDR3 reads TGCGCCAGCAAACCCCTAGGGAGCTCCTACGAGCAGTACTTC.

The rearrangement joins TRBV28 to TRBJ2-1, with a possible D match to TRBD2 (6 bases). The V end was cut by 8 bases, the J end by 9 bases, with 17 bases between. CDR1 is MDHEN, CDR2 SYDVKM, per germline. The CDR3 covers 13 residues. CDR3 loop: CASDAGYLGEQFF. The CDR3 DNA follows: TGTGCCAGCGATGCGGGGTACTTGGGTGAGCAGTTCTTC.

This clone was seen only a few times. The chain couples TRBV4-2 to TRBJ1-1; D not resolved. Germline assignment: CDR1 LGHNA and CDR2 YNFKEQ. V lost 0 bases to trimming and J lost 5 bases, with 7 bases between them. The CDR3 is 13 residues long. CDR3 DNA sequence: TGTGCCAGCAGCCAAGATCCCCGGACTGAAGCTTTCTTT. It specifies CASSQDPRTEAFF.

The chain links TRBV7-2 to TRBJ2-1; D is unclear. Trimming left V 4 bases short and J 0 bases short, with 13 bases between. CDR1 and CDR2 from the germline V gene are SGHTA and FQGNSA. The length of the CDR3 is 16 residues. This CDR3 is CASSSMRSRSYNEQFF. The CDR3 DNA sequence: TGTGCCAGCAGCTCTATGCGGTCGCGCTCCTACAATGAGCAGTTCTTC.

J is TRBJ1-1 and V is TRBV4-1; D unresolved. The CDR3 covers 14 residues. Germline assignment: CDR1 MGHRA and CDR2 YSYEKL. Trimming removed 0 bases from V and 10 bases from J, with 15 bases in between. CDR3 nucleotide sequence: TGCGCCAGCAGCCAAGATTCAATAGGGAGAGGAGCTTTCTTT. This gives the protein CASSQDSIGRGAFF.

The chain joins TRBV5-5 to TRBJ1-6, with D perhaps matching TRBD1 (6 bases). V lost 6 bases and J lost 9, with 22 bases in between. This CDR3 is 16 amino acids long. Germline V gene lookup returns CDR1 SGHKS and CDR2 YYEKEE (reference sequence). DNA of the CDR3: TGTGCCAGCACCTCGCTGACATCCATGGGGGCTTCACCCCTCCACTTT. Protein sequence: CASTSLTSMGASPLHF.

V is TRBV28 and J is TRBJ1-4, with 7 nucleotides matching TRBD1. V lost 4 bases to trimming and J lost 4 bases; unmatched junction nucleotides: 6. The CDR3 contains 15 residues. Germline-derived CDR1 and CDR2 are MDHEN and SYDVKM. DNA of the CDR3: TGTGCCAGCAGTTACGCGGGACAGATTAATGAAAAACTGTTTTTT. This gives the protein CASSYAGQINEKLFF.

This rearrangement joins TRBV12-3 or TRBV12-4 to TRBJ1-1; D call uncertain. This CDR3 comprises 13 residues. Trimming took off 0 bases at V and 8 bases at J, with 10 bases between the two ends. CDR3 sequence (DNA): TGTGCCAGCAGTTTAGCGCACGCGAACGAAGCTTTCTTT. Amino acid sequence: CASSLAHANEAFF.

This clone was observed a few times. The CDR3 loop reads CASSRGQGDGYTF. CDR3 DNA sequence: TGTGCCAGCTCACGGGGACAGGGAGATGGCTACACCTTC. The rearrangement uses TRBV18 and TRBJ1-2, with TRBD1 matching over 9 bases. After removal of 4 bases from V and 6 bases from J, the junction contained 3 bases not matched to a gene. The CDR3 runs to 13 residues. In germline, CDR1 is KGHSH, CDR2 LQKENI.

This clone was counted between two and nine times. The V gene is TRBV18, the J gene TRBJ2-3; D is uncertain. CDR3 size: 15 residues. CDR1 is KGHSH, CDR2 LQKENI, per germline. The ends were cut back, 2 bases at V and 0 bases at J, with 9 bases in the middle. CDR3 DNA sequence: TGTGCCAGCTCACCAAGAAAGACTAGCACAGATACGCAGTATTTT. It specifies CASSPRKTSTDTQYF.